This TCR beta chain stems from a study of identical twins. The ends were cut back, 1 base at V and 13 bases at J, with 8 bases in the middle. The CDR3 loop spans 11 amino acids. Germline CDR1 LGHNT, CDR2 FRNRAP. The study, taken as a whole, reports: The authors drew conclusions from cross-sectional statistical analysis rather than following the same donors. Weaker excess sharing between twins was seen in beta out-of-frame sequences. With abundant cord blood beta clonotypes, insertions were fewer; memory repertoires showed no such pattern. Twin pairs' shared out-of-frame alpha sequences were enriched in low generation probability.

MiXCR, applied by TCRdb to the 5' RACE reads, yields one record per CDR3 protein. The table lists approximately 220,000 distinct CDR3 sequences, 7% to 8.5% of them singletons. This clonotype has more than one count but fewer than ten. Its antigen is unknown. The same sample was also used in a study of yellow fever vaccine responses in identical twins.

This sequence was found in a woman aged 18-29 years in good health. J is TRBJ2-1 and V is TRBV12-5; D call uncertain. Input material: CD8+ T cells sorted from blood. Written as DNA, the CDR3 is TGTGCTAGTGGTTTGGGCTACCCCCAGTTCTTC. This sequence encodes CASGLGYPQFF.